A selection of T cell receptor beta chains follows, all from one sample in a study of OX40 agonist ivuxolimab in advanced cancers. Clones were read by immunoSEQ multiplex PCR, and TCRdb kept only the in-frame ones, dropping some. The table includes approximately 67,000 clones, roughly nine tenths detected once. The starting material was CD4+ or CD8+ T cells sorted from blood, obtained in a trial of the OX40 agonist ivuxolimab. Every receptor here comes from an adult with an advanced solid tumor such as melanoma, head and neck, liver or kidney cancer. The CDR3 runs from the conserved cysteine through the conserved F or W. The order of the fields is CDR3 protein, CDR3 DNA, V gene, CDR3 length, D gene, J gene, clone size. The D gene is left open where the match is weak. Not all rows give a size; the values are once, few, many and, for expanded clones, a class.

CDR3: CASSLASASGDEQFF
DNA: TGCGCCAGCAGCTTGGCTAGCGCTTCAGGCGATGAGCAGTTCTTC
V: TRBV5-1
length: 15
D: -
J: TRBJ2-1
size: once

CDR3: CASSSPSGGSGYEQYF
DNA: TGTGCCAGCAGTTCCCCCAGCGGGGGGAGTGGGTACGAGCAGTACTTC
V: TRBV28
length: 16
D: TRBD2
J: TRBJ2-7
size: -

CDR3: CASTRGGGMVDTEAFF
DNA: TGTGCCAGCACCCGAGGGGGGGGGATGGTGGACACTGAAGCTTTCTTT
V: TRBV7-9
length: 16
D: -
J: TRBJ1-1
size: -

CDR3: CASSLAVAGASTDTQYF
DNA: TGCGCCAGCAGCTTGGCCGTGGCGGGAGCCAGCACAGATACGCAGTATTTT
V: TRBV5-1
length: 17
D: TRBD2
J: TRBJ2-3
size: -

CDR3: CASSARDRPNEQFF
DNA: TGTGCCAGCAGTGCCCGGGACCGTCCCAATGAGCAGTTCTTC
V: TRBV27
length: 14
D: -
J: TRBJ2-1
size: -

CDR3: CASSYSGVPYEQYF
DNA: TGTGCCAGCAGTTACTCGGGGGTACCCTACGAGCAGTACTTC
V: TRBV6-5
length: 14
D: -
J: TRBJ2-7
size: -

CDR3: CASSRTPGTQHF
DNA: TGTGCCAGCAGTCGGACCCCCGGGACCCAGCATTTT
V: TRBV28
length: 12
D: -
J: TRBJ1-5
size: -

CDR3: CASRSFKQGVNTEAFF
DNA: TGCGCCAGCAGATCTTTTAAACAGGGGGTCAACACTGAAGCTTTCTTT
V: TRBV4-1
length: 16
D: TRBD1
J: TRBJ1-1
size: -

CDR3: CASSNSGQGPFGYTF
DNA: TGTGCCAGCAGCAACTCAGGACAGGGACCCTTTGGCTACACCTTC
V: TRBV6-5
length: 15
D: TRBD1
J: TRBJ1-2
size: -

CDR3: CASSFDSNEQFF
DNA: TGTGCCAGCAGCTTTGACAGTAATGAGCAGTTCTTC
V: TRBV5-4
length: 12
D: -
J: TRBJ2-1
size: -

CDR3: CASSYSGEQYF
DNA: TGTGCCAGCAGTTACTCGGGGGAGCAGTACTTC
V: TRBV6-6
length: 11
D: -
J: TRBJ2-7
size: -

CDR3: CASSLGLAGEETQYF
DNA: TGCGCCAGCAGCTTAGGACTAGCGGGTGAAGAGACCCAGTACTTC
V: TRBV5-1
length: 15
D: TRBD2
J: TRBJ2-5
size: -

CDR3: CAWSVSPGELFF
DNA: TGTGCCTGGAGTGTATCCCCCGGGGAGCTGTTTTTT
V: TRBV30
length: 12
D: -
J: TRBJ2-2
size: few

CDR3: CASSANWGRSYEQYF
DNA: TGTGCCAGCAGCGCCAACTGGGGCCGGTCCTACGAGCAGTACTTC
V: TRBV9
length: 15
D: -
J: TRBJ2-7
size: few